The 2 T cell receptor beta chains reported below all come from one sample, sequenced in a study of control samples from healthy donors and cancer patients (dated by TCRdb to the early 2020s). Receptor libraries were prepared by the immunoSEQ multiplex PCR assay. TCRdb mirrors the immuneACCESS table, restricted to in-frame sequences. Some clones are absent from its copies; in checked studies, under half trace to an unresolved V gene, and the reason for the others is unknown. In this sample the table shows approximately 81,000 clones, around 94% of which occur a single time. Around 4.5% of the sample is in the top ten clones. Source material: blood. These receptors were taken from a woman between 18 and 29 years old in good health.

The chain combines TRBV27 with TRBJ2-2; TRBD1 is a possible D gene (6 bases). The V end lost 8 bases, the J end lost 2 bases, and 18 bases lay between the germline ends. This CDR3 contains 16 residues. Germline V gene lookup returns CDR1 MNHEY and CDR2 SMNVEV (reference sequence). In DNA, the CDR3 is TGTGCCAGCGGGAGAAACTCGGGACAAAACACCGGGGAGCTGTTTTTT. It is translated as CASGRNSGQNTGELFF.

The chain links TRBV4-2 to TRBJ2-7; D is undetermined. There are 14 residues in the CDR3. CDR1 and CDR2 (germline): LGHNA, YNFKEQ. V was trimmed by 0 bases and J by 5 bases, leaving 11 bases between them. DNA of the CDR3: TGTGCCAGCAGCCAAGAAGGTAACTACCACGAGCAGTACTTC. Its translation is CASSQEGNYHEQYF.